This T cell receptor beta chain was found in a study of early T cells in non-severe SARS-CoV-2 infection. Study information: It was bulk RNA from unsorted whole blood that was sequenced, and the chains were unpaired. Findings and limits, study-wide: Matches to VDJdb favored anti-spike CD8 responses and missed private and CD4 specificities.

Each single cDNA molecule received a unique molecular identifier. TCRdb re-analysed the 5' RACE reads in MiXCR, keeping a single row per CDR3 protein. The table includes approximately 120,000 distinct CDR3 sequences, 15% detected once. This clonotype occurred once. Its antigen is not known. V was clipped by 3 bases and J by 2 bases; unmatched bases: 8. Per germline, CDR1 DFQATT and CDR2 SNEGSKA (reference sequence). The CDR3 is 16 amino acids. The rearrangement joins TRBV20-1 to TRBJ2-1, with 9 bases identical to TRBD2. Input material: whole blood. This TCR derives from an adult who was a healthcare worker with PCR-confirmed SARS-CoV-2 infection or an uninfected control (not recorded which). The CDR3 DNA follows: TGCAGTGCTAGTACCCCTAGCGGGGTCGCCTACAATGAGCAGTTCTTC. Translated: CSASTPSGVAYNEQFF.